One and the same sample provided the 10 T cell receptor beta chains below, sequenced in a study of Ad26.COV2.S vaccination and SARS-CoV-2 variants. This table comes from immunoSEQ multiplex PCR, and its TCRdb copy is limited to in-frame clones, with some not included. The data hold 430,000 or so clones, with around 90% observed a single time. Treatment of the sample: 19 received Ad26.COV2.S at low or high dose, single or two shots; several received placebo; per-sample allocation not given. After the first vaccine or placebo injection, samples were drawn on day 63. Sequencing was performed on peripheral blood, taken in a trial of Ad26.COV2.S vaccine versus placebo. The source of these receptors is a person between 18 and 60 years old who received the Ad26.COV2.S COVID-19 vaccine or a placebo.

CDR3 amino acids: CASSLGGREFYEQYF. The CDR3 DNA follows: TGCGCCAGCAGCTTGGGGGGCAGGGAGTTCTACGAGCAGTACTTC. The chain is built from TRBV5-1 and TRBJ2-7; the D gene could be TRBD1 or TRBD2 (5 bases each). In germline, CDR1 is SGHRS, CDR2 YFSETQ. The CDR3 is 15 amino acids. Deletions cut 0 bases from V and 3 bases from J, with 13 bases between.

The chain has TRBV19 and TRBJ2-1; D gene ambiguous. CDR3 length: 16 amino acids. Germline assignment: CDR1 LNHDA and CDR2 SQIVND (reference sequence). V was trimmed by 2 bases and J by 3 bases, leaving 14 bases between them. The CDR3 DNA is TGTGCCAGTAGTATACGGCTAGAAGTCCTCTACAATGAGCAGTTCTTC. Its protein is CASSIRLEVLYNEQFF.

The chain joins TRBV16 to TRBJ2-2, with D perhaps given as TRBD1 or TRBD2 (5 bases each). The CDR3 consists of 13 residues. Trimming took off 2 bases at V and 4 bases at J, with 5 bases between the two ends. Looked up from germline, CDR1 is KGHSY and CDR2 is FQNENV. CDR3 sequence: CASSQGGTGELFF. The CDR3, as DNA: TGTGCCAGCAGCCAAGGGGGCACCGGGGAGCTGTTTTTT. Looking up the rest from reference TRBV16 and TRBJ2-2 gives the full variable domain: GEEVAQTPKHLVRGEGQKAKLYCAPIKGHSYVFWYQQVLKNEFKFLISFQNENVFDETGMPKERFSAKCLPNSPCSLEIQATKLEDSAVYFCASSQGGTGELFFGEGSRLTVL.

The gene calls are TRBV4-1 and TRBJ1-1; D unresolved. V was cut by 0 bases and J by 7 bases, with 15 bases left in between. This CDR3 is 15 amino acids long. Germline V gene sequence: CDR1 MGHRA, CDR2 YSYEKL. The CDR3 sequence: CASSQDSVDPDEAFF. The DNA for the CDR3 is TGCGCCAGCAGCCAAGATTCTGTCGACCCAGATGAAGCTTTCTTT.

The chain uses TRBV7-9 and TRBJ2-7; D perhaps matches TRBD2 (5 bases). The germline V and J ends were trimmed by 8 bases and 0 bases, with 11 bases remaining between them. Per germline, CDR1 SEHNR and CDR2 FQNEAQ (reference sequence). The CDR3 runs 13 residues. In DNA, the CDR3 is TGTGCCAGCGTCTCCGAGGGCTCCTACGAGCAGTACTTC. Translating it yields CASVSEGSYEQYF.

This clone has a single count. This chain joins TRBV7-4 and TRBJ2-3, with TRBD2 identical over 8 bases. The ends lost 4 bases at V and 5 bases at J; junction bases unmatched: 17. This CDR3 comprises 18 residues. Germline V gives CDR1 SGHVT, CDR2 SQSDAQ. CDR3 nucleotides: TGTGCCAGCAGCTCCCCCGGGGGACAAGCGGGAGAAGTAGATACGCAGTATTTT. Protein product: CASSSPGGQAGEVDTQYF.

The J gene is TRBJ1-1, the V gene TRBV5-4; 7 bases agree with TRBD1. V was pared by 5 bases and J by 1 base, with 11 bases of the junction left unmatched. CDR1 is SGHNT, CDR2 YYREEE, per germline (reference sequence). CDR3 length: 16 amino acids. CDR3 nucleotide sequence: TGTGCCAGCAGACGCGAAGGACAGGCCGAGAACACTGAAGCTTTCTTT. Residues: CASRREGQAENTEAFF.

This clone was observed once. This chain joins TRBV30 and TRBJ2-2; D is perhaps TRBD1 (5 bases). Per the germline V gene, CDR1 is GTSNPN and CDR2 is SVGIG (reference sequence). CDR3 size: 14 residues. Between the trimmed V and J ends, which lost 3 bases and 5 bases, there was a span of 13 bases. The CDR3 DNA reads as TGTGCCTGGAGCGTCGGACATACTACCGGGGAGCTGTTTTTT. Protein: CAWSVGHTTGELFF.

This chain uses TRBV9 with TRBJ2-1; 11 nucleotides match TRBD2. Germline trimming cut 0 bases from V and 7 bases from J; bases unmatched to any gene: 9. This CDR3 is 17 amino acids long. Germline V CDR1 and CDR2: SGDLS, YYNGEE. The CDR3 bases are TGTGCCAGCAGCGTAGTTCCCACTAGCGGGAGAGGGAATGAGCAGTTCTTC. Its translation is CASSVVPTSGRGNEQFF.

In DNA form, the CDR3 reads TGTGCCTGGAGTGGGGGGCTGGGGAACACCGGGGAGCTGTTTTTT. This translates into CAWSGGLGNTGELFF. V gene TRBV30 combines with J gene TRBJ2-2; D perhaps matches TRBD1 (6 bases). The germline CDR1 and CDR2 sequences are GTSNPN and SVGIG (reference sequence). This CDR3 comprises 15 residues. Trimming removed 1 base from V and 1 base from J, with 10 bases in between.